What follows describes a single TCR beta chain. Its cognate antigen is unknown. Alopecia areata patients provided lesional scalp punch biopsies and peripheral blood, both collected for the study. Germline V gene data show CDR1 as MNHEY and CDR2 as SVGAGI. The CDR3 has 16 residues. Trimming pared 1 base from V and 5 bases from J, leaving 15 bases between. cDNA serving as the sequencing template came from extracted, reverse transcribed RNA. The protocol was immunoSEQ multiplex PCR, while the TCRdb copy is restricted to in-frame clones and leaves out a portion. The sample has roughly 23,000 clones, around 56% seen once. This entry comes from a study of CD8+ T cells in alopecia areata. General study findings and limits: Affected scalp, especially in alopecia totalis/universalis, had a higher clonality than normal scalp did. Mice gave a clearer picture of TCR sharing than patients did, possibly for HLA-related reasons.

This receptor was obtained from a human donor with alopecia areata. The chain employs TRBV6-5 and TRBJ2-4, with D perhaps assigned TRBD1 or TRBD2 (5 bases each). The sequencing sample was made of NKG2D-high CD8+ T cells sorted from blood. The CDR3 here is CASSYFPPRGENIQYF. CDR3 bases: TGTGCCAGCAGTTACTTCCCCCCTAGGGGAGAAAACATTCAGTACTTC.